The clone carrying this T cell receptor (beta chain) occurred once. The source of the sample is a study of blood T cell repertoires in COVID-19. Data came from immunoSEQ multiplex PCR; TCRdb stores just in-frame clones and leaves some out. The repertoire holds a few hundred thousand clones, with 80% to 85% as singletons. V was clipped by 8 bases and J by 7 bases; unmatched bases: 7. CDR1 and CDR2 (germline): LNHDA, SQIVND (reference sequence). The CDR3 consists of 14 residues. The rearrangement links TRBV19 to TRBJ1-6; 8 bases align to TRBD1. The TCR originated in a woman aged 55-69 years with acute or convalescent COVID-19. Material for sequencing was peripheral blood. CDR3 coding DNA: TGTGCCAGTGACAAGGGACAGGCAAATTCACCCCTCCACTTT. Protein: CASDKGQANSPLHF. The full variable domain, its missing parts supplied by reference TRBV19 and TRBJ1-6, is DGGITQSPKYLFRKEGQNVTLSCEQNLNHDAMYWYRQDPGQGLRLIYYSQIVNDFQKGDIAEGYSVSREKKESFPLTVTSAQKNPTAFYLCASDKGQANSPLHFGNGTRLTVT.